This T cell receptor (beta chain) came from a study of post-analysis software for immune sequencing data. A note on this clonotype: What it binds is not known.

Researchers reported that TCR beta cDNA libraries carried unique molecular identifiers. In TCRdb, the PCR reads were re-called with MiXCR into one record per CDR3 protein. The data show roughly 570,000 distinct CDR3 sequences, with 34% seen just once and less than 6% held by the top ten. General study results and limits: Relative to controls, patients had five TRBV segments at higher frequency, with TRBV5-6, TRBV5-1 and TRBV20-1 among these. Samples from a shared batch, those prepared together, strongly co-clustered by F measure. Controls had significantly higher normalized Chao1 diversity than multiple sclerosis patients.

The CDR3 sequence is 17 residues long. Sequencing was done on a sample of blood. The origin of this receptor is a girl younger than 18 with multiple sclerosis. V usage is TRBV21-1 and J usage is TRBJ2-4; no DNA check was done on the table's D call, TRBD1. TRBV21-1 is deemed a pseudogene. Here the CDR3 DNA reads TGTGCCAGCATCTCCGGGACAGGGCTGACCGGACGAAACATTCAGTACTTC. Translating it yields CASISGTGLTGRNIQYF.